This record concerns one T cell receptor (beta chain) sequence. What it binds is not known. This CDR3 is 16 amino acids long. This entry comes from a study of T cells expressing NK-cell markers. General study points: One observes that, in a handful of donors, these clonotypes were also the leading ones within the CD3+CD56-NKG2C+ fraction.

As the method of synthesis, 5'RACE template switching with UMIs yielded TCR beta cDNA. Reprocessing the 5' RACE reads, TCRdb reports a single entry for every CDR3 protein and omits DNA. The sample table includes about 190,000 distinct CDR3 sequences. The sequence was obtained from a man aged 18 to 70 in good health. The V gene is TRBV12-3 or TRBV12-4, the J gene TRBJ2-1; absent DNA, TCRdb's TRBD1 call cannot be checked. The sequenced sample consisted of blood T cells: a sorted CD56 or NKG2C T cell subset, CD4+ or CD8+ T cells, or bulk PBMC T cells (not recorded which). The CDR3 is CASSFPGTHLGDEQFF.